Listed below are T cell receptor beta chains from one sample, sequenced in a study of regulatory T cells in long-lasting Graves disease. TCRdb re-called the multiplex PCR reads with MiXCR, one entry per CDR3 protein. Of a few hundred thousand distinct CDR3 sequences in the sample, 23% were seen once. The sample here was peripheral blood mononuclear cells (PBMCs), taken when the disease was refractory, from a patient treated with antithyroid drugs. Every receptor here comes from a female donor with Graves disease. Both conserved end residues are part of each CDR3. D genes are given only for firm matches. Clone size is stated in some rows and not others, as once, few, many or a class when expanded.

DNA	CDR3	V	J	D	size
TGTGCCAGCAGCTTAGGTATGGGAGGAGGACAAGAGACCCAGTACTTC	CASSLGMGGGQETQYF	TRBV7-2	TRBJ2-5	.	many
TGCAGCGGCGGACAGGGTCGCTACGAGCAGTACTTC	CSGGQGRYEQYF	TRBV29-1	TRBJ2-7	TRBD1	.
TGTGCCATCTATCCAAGCAGGGTCGGGTTTAGTATTGATGAGCAGTTCTTC	CAIYPSRVGFSIDEQFF	TRBV28	TRBJ2-1	.	.
TGCAGCGTTGAAGCAGAGGGGTCCTACGAGCAGTACTTC	CSVEAEGSYEQYF	TRBV29-1	TRBJ2-7	.	.
TGTGTCAGCAGCTTGGACGTTAACGGGGAGCTGTTTTTT	CVSSLDVNGELFF	TRBV5-5	TRBJ2-2	.	.
TGCAGTGCTAGAGGCCCCGAAGGGGATGGATCACCCCTCCACTTT	CSARGPEGDGSPLHF	TRBV20-1	TRBJ1-6	.	many
TGTGCCACCAGCGGAACCGGGACTAGCGGGAACCCTGAGCAGTTCTTC	CATSGTGTSGNPEQFF	TRBV15	TRBJ2-1	TRBD2	few
TGCAGTGCTACGGGACTAGCGGGAGCCTCCTACGAGCAGTACTTC	CSATGLAGASYEQYF	TRBV20-1	TRBJ2-7	TRBD2	few
TGCAGTGCTAGAGACCTCAGGTGGAACACTGAAGCTTTCTTT	CSARDLRWNTEAFF	TRBV20-1	TRBJ1-1	.	many
TGTGCCAGCAGTGATGGTCCGGGACAGCGGGTTTTC	CASSDGPGQRVF	TRBV2	TRBJ2-7	.	once
TGCAGTGCTAGAGATTATAAAGGCCCGGGCTCCTACGAGCGGTACTTC	CSARDYKGPGSYERYF	TRBV20-1	TRBJ2-7	.	.
TGCGCCAGCAGCCGAACAGGTCCTAGTGGCTACACCTTC	CASSRTGPSGYTF	TRBV5-1	TRBJ1-2	.	many
TGTGCCAGCAGTGAATGGGGACAGATCAATCAGCCCCAGCATTTT	CASSEWGQINQPQHF	TRBV6-1	TRBJ1-5	TRBD1	.
TGCAGCGTTGAGACTACGGAGAACACTGAAGCTTTCTTT	CSVETTENTEAFF	TRBV29-1	TRBJ1-1	.	.
TGTGCCAGTAGTCGGGACAGGTCCGGGGAGCTGTTTTTT	CASSRDRSGELFF	TRBV19	TRBJ2-2	TRBD1	few
TGTGCCAGCAGTGCCGGGACTAGCGGGAGCTCGGTCACCGGGGAGCTGTTTTTT	CASSAGTSGSSVTGELFF	TRBV6-1	TRBJ2-2	TRBD2	.
TGTGCCAGCACCCCTTTCCCGGGACTAGCGACGCAAGAGACCCAGTACTTC	CASTPFPGLATQETQYF	TRBV12-3/TRBV12-4	TRBJ2-5	TRBD2	many
TGTGCCAGCAGCCCGGTGGGGCTAGCGGGCCGTGGTAGCTCCTACGAGCAGTACTTC	CASSPVGLAGRGSSYEQYF	TRBV7-2	TRBJ2-7	TRBD2	few
TGTGCCAGCAAAGGAGATACCTACGAGCAGTACTTC	CASKGDTYEQYF	TRBV2	TRBJ2-7	.	many
TGCAGCGTTGAGGTGGCTAGCTCGACAGATACGCAGTATTTT	CSVEVASSTDTQYF	TRBV29-1	TRBJ2-3	.	.
TGTGCCAGCAGTTTAAATCAGGGCGCCGGGGAGCTGTTTTTT	CASSLNQGAGELFF	TRBV28	TRBJ2-2	.	few
TGTGCCAGCTTGGGACTAGCGGACTACGAGCAGTACTTC	CASLGLADYEQYF	TRBV2	TRBJ2-7	TRBD2	many
TGCAGTGCTAGGGAAGATCCGGGACAGGGGGCGGGCTACGATGGCTACACCTTC	CSAREDPGQGAGYDGYTF	TRBV20-1	TRBJ1-2	TRBD1	many
TGTGCCAGCAGTCTAAGGTATGGTGCTTACGAGCAGTACTTC	CASSLRYGAYEQYF	TRBV27	TRBJ2-7	.	many
TGTGCCAGCGCTGGGGGGACAGGAATCTATGGCTACACCTTC	CASAGGTGIYGYTF	TRBV12-3/TRBV12-4	TRBJ1-2	TRBD1	many
TGCGCCAGCAGCTTGGGTGGGGGGCAAGCTTTCTTT	CASSLGGGQAFF	TRBV5-1	TRBJ1-1	.	.
TGCAGTGCTAGACCTAATAGCGGGTTAGCCAAAAACATTCAGTACTTC	CSARPNSGLAKNIQYF	TRBV20-1	TRBJ2-4	TRBD2	.
TGTGCCAGCAGCTTATTTGGCGGGAGTGGCACCGGGGAGCTGTTTTTT	CASSLFGGSGTGELFF	TRBV5-5	TRBJ2-2	TRBD2	many
TGTGCCAGTAGTACCGGGACGTCTACAACTAATGAAAAACTGTTTTTT	CASSTGTSTTNEKLFF	TRBV19	TRBJ1-4	.	.